This record covers a single T cell receptor beta chain. Its target is unknown. Patients included in sequencing had previously demonstrated CD8+CD57+ cell expansion by flow cytometry. With no exception, the patients had severe acquired aplastic anemia. Germline values: CDR1 DFQATT, CDR2 SNEGSKA (reference sequence). The CDR3 consists of 14 residues. The V and J ends lost 1 base and 1 base respectively, with 9 bases between them. This entry is derived from a study of CD8+CD57+ T cells in acquired aplastic anemia. Study-wide background: Sorting CD4+ and CD8+ cells gave DNA averaging approximately 3 ug.

Overall study results and limits: Overlapping CD8+ CDR3 repertoires of patients and controls contained around 30 shared sequences. Levels of CD8+ Simpson's diversity were not significantly distinct in patients versus controls.

According to the study, genomic DNA was the template for TCR beta VDJ and CDR3 profiling. Via MiXCR, TCRdb re-called the reads, giving one row per CDR3 protein. Here the sample spans approximately 150,000 distinct CDR3 sequences, around 47% being singletons. The chain carries TRBV20-1 and TRBJ2-3; tentative D call: TRBD2 (6 bases). Material: sorted CD4+, CD8+, or CD8+CD57+ T cells (not recorded which) from PBMCs. This sequence was found in a human donor with aplastic anemia. The CDR3: CSARVGTGTDTQYF. Here the CDR3 DNA reads TGCAGTGCTAGAGTCGGGACTGGCACAGATACGCAGTATTTT.